The 23 T cell receptor beta chains below come from one sample, sequenced in a study of blood T cell repertoires in COVID-19. Profiled with immunoSEQ multiplex PCR; TCRdb holds only in-frame clones, not every one. The sample lists 150,000 or so clones, 60% to 80% occurring once. Sequenced material: peripheral blood. The receptors originated from a woman aged 50 to 65 with active or convalescent COVID-19.

The V gene is TRBV3-1 (or the pseudogene TRBV3-2), the J gene TRBJ1-1, with D possibly TRBD1 on 6 matching bases. Germline assignment: CDR1 LGHDT and CDR2 YNNKEL (reference sequence). The CDR3 is made up of 15 amino acids. Trimming pared 1 base from V and 1 base from J, leaving 10 bases between. The CDR3 sequence is CASSQAGATNTEAFF. In DNA, the CDR3 is TGTGCCAGCAGCCAAGCAGGGGCGACGAACACTGAAGCTTTCTTT.

The genes are TRBV7-5 and TRBJ1-3; no check of the table's D call, TRBD1, against the DNA was made. TRBV7-5 is a recognized pseudogene. The CDR3 loop spans 16 amino acids. CDR3: CARSPTTDFTGNTIYF. CDR3 nucleotides: TGTGCCAGAAGCCCGACGACAGATTTTACTGGAAACACCATATATTTT.

The V call is TRBV5-1, the J call TRBJ2-6, with D unresolved. This CDR3 contains 15 residues. Trimming stripped 2 bases from V and 2 bases from J, with 8 bases between. Germline-derived CDR1 and CDR2 are SGHRS and YFSETQ. Here the CDR3 DNA reads TGCGCCAGCAGCTTAGATGGGCCTGGGGCCAACGTCCTGACTTTC. Amino acids: CASSLDGPGANVLTF.

This clone occurred once. DNA for the CDR3: TGTGCCAGCAGCTTAACGGGGGGGCCGAGAGAGACCCAGTACTTC. Translating gives CASSLTGGPRETQYF. The chain has TRBV7-3 and TRBJ2-5; D may be TRBD2 (7 bases). CDR3 length: 15 amino acids. Germline V gives CDR1 SGHTA, CDR2 FQGTGA. The V gene lost 0 bases and the J gene lost 4 bases, with 12 bases spanning the gap.

The chain combines TRBV9 with TRBJ2-2; D possibly corresponds to TRBD1 (5 bases). The germline gives CDR1 SGDLS, CDR2 YYNGEE. This CDR3 contains 16 residues. V shed 0 bases and J shed 0 bases, with 9 bases lying between them. CDR3 sequence reads: CASSVAQQANTGELFF. CDR3 bases: TGTGCCAGCAGCGTAGCTCAACAGGCGAACACCGGGGAGCTGTTTTTT.

The V call is TRBV5-1, the J call TRBJ1-5; D gene ambiguous. The germline V gene encodes CDR1 SGHRS and CDR2 YFSETQ. Trimming pared 0 bases from V and 3 bases from J, leaving 10 bases between. This CDR3 spans 15 amino acids. In DNA form, the CDR3 reads TGCGCCAGCAGCTTGGGGGCTGGCCTCAATCAGCCCCAGCATTTT. It codes for CASSLGAGLNQPQHF.

This clone was seen a handful of times. The genes are TRBV28 and TRBJ1-1; weak D call: TRBD1 (6 bases). The CDR3 has 11 amino acids. Germline-derived CDR1 and CDR2 are MDHEN and SYDVKM. The V and J ends lost 5 bases and 6 bases respectively, with 7 bases between them. The CDR3 region is CASSRQAEAFF. The CDR3 nucleotides read TGTGCCAGCAGTAGACAGGCTGAAGCTTTCTTT. The full variable domain, in which reference TRBV28 and TRBJ1-1 provide the parts outside the CDR3, is DVKVTQSSRYLVKRTGEKVFLECVQDMDHENMFWYRQDPGLGLRLIYFSYDVKMKEKGDIPEGYSVSREKKERFSLILESASTNQTSMYLCASSRQAEAFFGQGTRLTVV.

The genes are TRBV28 and TRBJ2-4; 8 positions match TRBD2. The V and J ends lost 6 bases and 3 bases, in that order; junction bases with no gene match: 4. CDR3 length: 14 amino acids. Germline CDR1 reads MDHEN; CDR2 reads SYDVKM. The CDR3: CASSPGGVKNIQYF. CDR3 nucleotide sequence: TGTGCCAGCAGCCCGGGAGGGGTCAAAAACATTCAGTACTTC.

The V call is TRBV13, the J call TRBJ1-4; D call uncertain. V dropped 8 bases and J dropped 0 bases, with 19 bases sitting between them. This CDR3 region has 17 residues. From germline, CDR1 is PRHDT and CDR2 FYEKMQ (reference sequence). The CDR3 DNA follows: TGTGCCAGCGCAAAGGCGGGCTTCGAGGCAACTAATGAAAAACTGTTTTTT. This gives the protein CASAKAGFEATNEKLFF.

The V and J genes are TRBV2 and TRBJ2-7, with D unclear. Germline V lookup: CDR1 SNHLY, CDR2 FYNNEI. V dropped 0 bases and J dropped 4 bases, with 10 bases sitting between them. The CDR3 has 14 residues. The CDR3: CASSEAWAGYEQYF. The DNA of the CDR3 is TGTGCCAGCAGTGAAGCATGGGCAGGATACGAGCAGTACTTC.

The rearrangement links TRBV12-5 to TRBJ2-2; 8 nucleotides agree with TRBD1. With V trimmed by 6 bases and J by 1 base, 1 base remained unmatched. This CDR3 region has 14 residues. Germline values: CDR1 LGHNT, CDR2 FRNRAP. Here the CDR3 DNA reads TGTGCTAGTGGGGGGACAGGGAACACCGGGGAGCTGTTTTTT. Its protein is CASGGTGNTGELFF.

This clone was seen only a few times. The gene calls are TRBV10-3 and TRBJ2-3; 10 bases agree with TRBD1. V was clipped by 0 bases and J by 3 bases; unmatched bases: 0. Germline CDR1 reads ENHRY; CDR2 reads SYGVKD. The CDR3 runs 15 residues. The CDR3 DNA follows: TGTGCCATCAGTGAGTCGGACAGGGGGACAGATACGCAGTATTTT. Its translation is CAISESDRGTDTQYF.

The chain carries TRBV12-3 or TRBV12-4 and TRBJ2-7; D is unresolved. This CDR3 is 13 amino acids long. V lost 8 bases, J lost 5 bases, and 16 bases lay in between. CDR3 loop: CASSSVLDHEQYF. CDR3 sequence (DNA): TGTGCCAGCTCAAGCGTACTGGATCACGAGCAGTACTTC.

The chain joins TRBV19 to TRBJ1-6, with a tentative D call TRBD1 (6 bases). Germline CDR1 LNHDA, CDR2 SQIVND (reference sequence). The V and J ends lost 4 bases and 6 bases respectively, with 22 bases between them. The CDR3 extends over 18 amino acids. Written as DNA, the CDR3 is TGTGCCAGTAGTAGGGGCAGGGGCATTCTGTACCCTAATTCACCCCTCCACTTT. It is translated as CASSRGRGILYPNSPLHF.

The V and J genes are TRBV12-3 or TRBV12-4 and TRBJ1-2; D unresolved. The CDR3 spans 12 residues. V was cut by 1 base and J by 7 bases, with 7 bases left in between. CDR3 bases: TGTGCCAGCAGTTTAGGTGCAGGTGGCTACACCTTC. Amino acids: CASSLGAGGYTF.

The CDR3 is CASSLRQGGYGYTF. CDR3 coding DNA: TGTGCCAGTAGTCTTCGACAGGGGGGGTATGGCTACACCTTC. The V and J genes are TRBV19 and TRBJ1-2; 9 positions match TRBD1. The CDR3 runs 14 residues. V shed 5 bases and J 5 bases; nucleotides not matched to a gene: 6. Germline CDR1 reads LNHDA; CDR2 reads SQIVND (reference sequence). Filled out from reference TRBV19 and TRBJ1-2, the complete variable domain reads DGGITQSPKYLFRKEGQNVTLSCEQNLNHDAMYWYRQDPGQGLRLIYYSQIVNDFQKGDIAEGYSVSREKKESFPLTVTSAQKNPTAFYLCASSLRQGGYGYTFGSGTRLTVV.

V usage is TRBV5-4 and J usage is TRBJ2-2, with 7 bases fitting TRBD2. V trimming: 2 bases; J trimming: 5 bases; junction bases outside the gene matches: 15. The V gene's germline CDR1 is SGHNT and CDR2 YYREEE (reference sequence). CDR3 length: 18 amino acids. In nucleotides, the CDR3 is TGTGCCAGCAGCTTACAAGTCGGGGAGGGTAGGAGGACCGGGGAGCTGTTTTTT. Amino acid sequence: CASSLQVGEGRRTGELFF.

The chain couples TRBV10-3 to TRBJ1-3; the D gene is possibly TRBD1 (6 bases). The V and J ends lost 4 bases and 11 bases respectively, with 18 bases between them. The CDR3 consists of 14 residues. CDR1 and CDR2 from the germline V gene are ENHRY and SYGVKD. CDR3 sequence: CAISVGGPLVPIYF. The DNA of the CDR3 is TGTGCCATCAGTGTCGGGGGGCCGCTTGTTCCCATATATTTT.

This clone was recorded many times. J is TRBJ2-7 and V is TRBV6-2 or TRBV6-3, with D maybe TRBD1 (6 bases). The V gene lost 5 bases and the J gene lost 4 bases, with 24 bases spanning the gap. Germline V gene lookup returns CDR1 MNHEY and CDR2 SVGEGT. This CDR3 is 17 amino acids long. CDR3 protein: CASSNPTGRGSLYEQYF. Written as DNA, the CDR3 is TGTGCCAGCAGTAACCCGACAGGAAGAGGGTCGCTATACGAGCAGTACTTC.

V usage is TRBV4-2 and J usage is TRBJ1-1; no clear D. This CDR3 has 14 residues. The germline V gene encodes CDR1 LGHNA and CDR2 YNFKEQ. V was shortened by 1 base and J by 4 bases, with 10 bases between the two germline ends. The CDR3 sequence is CASSQAPGITEAFF. As DNA, the CDR3 is TGTGCCAGCAGCCAAGCCCCTGGCATCACTGAAGCTTTCTTT.

The chain uses TRBV14 and TRBJ2-1, with D maybe TRBD2 (6 bases). The CDR3 is 15 amino acids. V lost 2 bases and J 1 base, leaving 9 bases between the germline ends. Looked up from germline, CDR1 is SGHDN and CDR2 is FVKESK. The CDR3 loop is CASSQLGGSYNEQFF. The CDR3 DNA reads as TGTGCCAGCAGCCAATTGGGGGGTTCCTACAATGAGCAGTTCTTC.

The rearrangement links TRBV9 to TRBJ2-2; 7 nucleotides agree with TRBD1. The V gene end was trimmed by 1 base and the J gene end by 5 bases; junction bases not matched to a gene: 5. The CDR3 extends over 15 amino acids. Germline CDR1 reads SGDLS; CDR2 reads YYNGEE. In DNA form, the CDR3 reads TGTGCCAGCAGCGTATTAGGGGGCATGACCGGGGAGCTGTTTTTT. This encodes CASSVLGGMTGELFF.

This clone came up many times. J is TRBJ2-6 and V is TRBV19, with 8 positions matching TRBD1. The ends lost 5 bases at V and 2 bases at J; junction bases unmatched: 5. The germline V gene has CDR1 LNHDA and CDR2 SQIVND (reference sequence). This CDR3 is 16 amino acids long. The CDR3 DNA reads as TGTGCCAGTAGTGCCCTGGGACAGGCTGGGGCCAACGTCCTGACTTTC. Translated: CASSALGQAGANVLTF.